The sample holds many counts of the clone carrying this T cell receptor beta chain. The length of the CDR3 is 16 residues. With 2 bases clipped from V and 0 bases from J, the junction kept 5 bases outside the gene matches. These data originate in a study of CD8 T cells in ankylosing spondylitis. One entry per CDR3 protein results from TCRdb running MiXCR on the 5' RACE reads. This table holds 250,000 or so distinct CDR3 sequences, around 25% found once. The V call is TRBV12-3 or TRBV12-4, the J call TRBJ1-1; 8 bases map to TRBD1. The source of this sequence is a male donor with ankylosing spondylitis or in good health (not recorded which). The sample was blood, either unsorted or a sorted T cell fraction (not recorded which). The CDR3 DNA follows: TGTGCCAGCAGTTTATGGCAGGGGGCGATGAACACTGAAGCTTTCTTT. It translates to CASSLWQGAMNTEAFF.